Below are 12 T cell receptor beta chains sequenced from a single sample in a study of CD4 T cells in relation to SARS-CoV-2 and coronaviruses. Antigen specificity for these receptors is unknown. Generated by immunoSEQ multiplex PCR, the TCRdb table keeps only in-frame clones and is missing some. The sample yields 38,000 or so clones, under 80% seen once. Sequencing used memory CD4+ T cells from PBMCs, cultured in vitro. The source is an adult with COVID-19.

About this clone itself: Other DNA sequences in the sample encode the same CDR3. The genes are TRBV3-1 (or the pseudogene TRBV3-2) and TRBJ1-2; 9 bases are a match to TRBD1. The V and J ends lost 1 base and 8 bases, in that order; junction bases with no gene match: 2. This CDR3 comprises 13 residues. Germline CDR1 LGHDT, CDR2 YNNKEL (reference sequence). For the CDR3, the DNA is TGTGCCAGCAGCCAAGGGACAGGGGTCGGCTACACCTTC. This gives the protein CASSQGTGVGYTF.

This rearrangement joins TRBV27 to TRBJ2-5; D is possibly TRBD1 (6 bases). The V end was cut by 8 bases, the J end by 2 bases, with 24 bases between. The V gene's germline CDR1 is MNHEY and CDR2 SMNVEV (reference sequence). The CDR3 has 17 residues. Written as DNA, the CDR3 is TGTGCCAGCGCCCTGGCAGGGGCGGATCCGATTCAAGAGACCCAGTACTTC. It is translated as CASALAGADPIQETQYF.

CDR3 in DNA: TGTGCCAGCAGCCAAGTGGGTGAAAAAGGGCCGGACACAGATACGCAGTATTTT. Amino acid sequence: CASSQVGEKGPDTDTQYF. The chain links TRBV14 to TRBJ2-3; D unclear. CDR1 and CDR2 (germline): SGHDN, FVKESK. This CDR3 is built from 18 residues. V dropped 1 base and J dropped 2 bases, with 19 bases sitting between them.

V usage is TRBV5-1 and J usage is TRBJ2-3, with 13 bases aligning to TRBD2. The V and J ends lost 4 bases and 4 bases, in that order; junction bases with no gene match: 6. The CDR3 spans 16 residues. CDR1 and CDR2 from the germline V gene are SGHRS and YFSETQ. CDR3 nucleotide sequence: TGCGCCAGCAGCCCCGGACTAGCGGGAGACTCAGATACGCAGTATTTT. The encoded protein is CASSPGLAGDSDTQYF.

The chain couples TRBV6-5 to TRBJ1-1; D is uncertain. The CDR3 extends over 15 amino acids. The germline V and J ends were trimmed by 3 bases and 2 bases, with 13 bases remaining between them. Germline CDR1 MNHEY, CDR2 SVGAGI. CDR3 nucleotides: TGTGCCAGCAGTTATAGCAGGTCCGGAAACACTGAAGCTTTCTTT. It encodes CASSYSRSGNTEAFF.

The CDR3 DNA follows: TGTGCCTGGGAACGTCTGGGACAGGGGTCCTACGAGCAGTACTTC. It is translated as CAWERLGQGSYEQYF. The rearrangement uses TRBV30 and TRBJ2-7, with 10 bases aligning to TRBD1. The junction had 8 bases not matched to a gene; V was cut back by 5 bases and J by 1 base. This CDR3 has 15 amino acids. Germline V CDR1 and CDR2: GTSNPN, SVGIG (reference sequence).

V usage is TRBV28 and J usage is TRBJ1-2; 7 nucleotides agree with TRBD1. The CDR3 sequence is 14 residues long. Trimming took 5 bases from V and 0 from J; bases not matched to a gene: 3. From germline, CDR1 is MDHEN and CDR2 SYDVKM. This chain's CDR3 is CASSLTGTNYGYTF. In DNA, the CDR3 is TGTGCCAGCAGTCTGACAGGGACTAACTATGGCTACACCTTC.

The CDR3 loop is CASSLLGGTEAFF. As DNA, the CDR3 is TGTGCCAGCTCACTCCTGGGAGGCACTGAAGCTTTCTTT. The chain is built from TRBV18 and TRBJ1-1; D gene unclear. The CDR3 totals 13 residues. Deletions cut 4 bases from V and 4 bases from J, with 10 bases between. Germline V gene sequence: CDR1 KGHSH, CDR2 LQKENI.

This clone has just a few counts. The rearrangement links TRBV30 to TRBJ2-5; the D is unclear. V lost 2 bases and J 2 bases, leaving 6 bases between the germline ends. The germline V gene has CDR1 GTSNPN and CDR2 SVGIG (reference sequence). This CDR3 has 12 residues. The CDR3 loop reads CAWSQQQETQYF. The CDR3 DNA sequence: TGTGCCTGGAGTCAGCAACAAGAGACCCAGTACTTC.

This clone has a single count. The V call is TRBV21-1, the J call TRBJ2-2; the DNA was not compared with TRBD2, the D call given in the table. TRBV21-1 is a pseudogene. This CDR3 has 19 residues. The CDR3 DNA reads as TGTGCCAGCAGCGGGCGGACTAGCGGCCCGATTATTTCGGCCGGGGAGCTGTTTTTT. It encodes CASSGRTSGPIISAGELFF.

A few counts support this clone. The chain recombines TRBV19 with TRBJ2-1, with D maybe TRBD2 (6 bases). Trimming left V 2 bases short and J 10 bases short, with 18 bases between. There are 15 residues in the CDR3. Germline V gene lookup returns CDR1 LNHDA and CDR2 SQIVND (reference sequence). This CDR3 is CASSIPPLPGVEQFF. CDR3 nucleotide sequence: TGTGCCAGTAGTATACCCCCCTTGCCGGGGGTGGAGCAGTTCTTC. The full variable domain, its missing parts supplied by reference TRBV19 and TRBJ2-1, is DGGITQSPKYLFRKEGQNVTLSCEQNLNHDAMYWYRQDPGQGLRLIYYSQIVNDFQKGDIAEGYSVSREKKESFPLTVTSAQKNPTAFYLCASSIPPLPGVEQFFGPGTRLTVL.

The chain couples TRBV6-6 to TRBJ1-1, with TRBD1 identical over 9 bases. J lost 1 base, V lost 4 bases, and 1 base had no gene match. Germline V gene data show CDR1 as MNHNY and CDR2 as SVGAGI (reference sequence). CDR3 size: 14 residues. The CDR3 nucleotides are TGTGCCAGCAGTTCGACAGGGGGGAACACTGAAGCTTTCTTT. It specifies CASSSTGGNTEAFF.